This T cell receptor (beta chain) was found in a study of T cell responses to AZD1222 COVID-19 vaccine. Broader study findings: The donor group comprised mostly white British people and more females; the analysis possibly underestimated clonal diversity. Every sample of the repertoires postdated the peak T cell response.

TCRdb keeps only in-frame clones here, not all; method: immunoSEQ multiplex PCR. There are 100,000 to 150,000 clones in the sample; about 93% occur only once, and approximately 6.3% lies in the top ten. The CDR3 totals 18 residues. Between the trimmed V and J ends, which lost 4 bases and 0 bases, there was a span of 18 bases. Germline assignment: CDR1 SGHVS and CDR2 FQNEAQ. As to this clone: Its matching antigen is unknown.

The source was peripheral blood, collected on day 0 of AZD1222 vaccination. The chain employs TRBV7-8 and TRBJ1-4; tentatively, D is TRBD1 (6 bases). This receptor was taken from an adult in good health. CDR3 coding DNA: TGTGCCAGCAGCTCTGTTTGGGTTAACAGGGCAACTAATGAAAAACTGTTTTTT. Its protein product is CASSSVWVNRATNEKLFF.